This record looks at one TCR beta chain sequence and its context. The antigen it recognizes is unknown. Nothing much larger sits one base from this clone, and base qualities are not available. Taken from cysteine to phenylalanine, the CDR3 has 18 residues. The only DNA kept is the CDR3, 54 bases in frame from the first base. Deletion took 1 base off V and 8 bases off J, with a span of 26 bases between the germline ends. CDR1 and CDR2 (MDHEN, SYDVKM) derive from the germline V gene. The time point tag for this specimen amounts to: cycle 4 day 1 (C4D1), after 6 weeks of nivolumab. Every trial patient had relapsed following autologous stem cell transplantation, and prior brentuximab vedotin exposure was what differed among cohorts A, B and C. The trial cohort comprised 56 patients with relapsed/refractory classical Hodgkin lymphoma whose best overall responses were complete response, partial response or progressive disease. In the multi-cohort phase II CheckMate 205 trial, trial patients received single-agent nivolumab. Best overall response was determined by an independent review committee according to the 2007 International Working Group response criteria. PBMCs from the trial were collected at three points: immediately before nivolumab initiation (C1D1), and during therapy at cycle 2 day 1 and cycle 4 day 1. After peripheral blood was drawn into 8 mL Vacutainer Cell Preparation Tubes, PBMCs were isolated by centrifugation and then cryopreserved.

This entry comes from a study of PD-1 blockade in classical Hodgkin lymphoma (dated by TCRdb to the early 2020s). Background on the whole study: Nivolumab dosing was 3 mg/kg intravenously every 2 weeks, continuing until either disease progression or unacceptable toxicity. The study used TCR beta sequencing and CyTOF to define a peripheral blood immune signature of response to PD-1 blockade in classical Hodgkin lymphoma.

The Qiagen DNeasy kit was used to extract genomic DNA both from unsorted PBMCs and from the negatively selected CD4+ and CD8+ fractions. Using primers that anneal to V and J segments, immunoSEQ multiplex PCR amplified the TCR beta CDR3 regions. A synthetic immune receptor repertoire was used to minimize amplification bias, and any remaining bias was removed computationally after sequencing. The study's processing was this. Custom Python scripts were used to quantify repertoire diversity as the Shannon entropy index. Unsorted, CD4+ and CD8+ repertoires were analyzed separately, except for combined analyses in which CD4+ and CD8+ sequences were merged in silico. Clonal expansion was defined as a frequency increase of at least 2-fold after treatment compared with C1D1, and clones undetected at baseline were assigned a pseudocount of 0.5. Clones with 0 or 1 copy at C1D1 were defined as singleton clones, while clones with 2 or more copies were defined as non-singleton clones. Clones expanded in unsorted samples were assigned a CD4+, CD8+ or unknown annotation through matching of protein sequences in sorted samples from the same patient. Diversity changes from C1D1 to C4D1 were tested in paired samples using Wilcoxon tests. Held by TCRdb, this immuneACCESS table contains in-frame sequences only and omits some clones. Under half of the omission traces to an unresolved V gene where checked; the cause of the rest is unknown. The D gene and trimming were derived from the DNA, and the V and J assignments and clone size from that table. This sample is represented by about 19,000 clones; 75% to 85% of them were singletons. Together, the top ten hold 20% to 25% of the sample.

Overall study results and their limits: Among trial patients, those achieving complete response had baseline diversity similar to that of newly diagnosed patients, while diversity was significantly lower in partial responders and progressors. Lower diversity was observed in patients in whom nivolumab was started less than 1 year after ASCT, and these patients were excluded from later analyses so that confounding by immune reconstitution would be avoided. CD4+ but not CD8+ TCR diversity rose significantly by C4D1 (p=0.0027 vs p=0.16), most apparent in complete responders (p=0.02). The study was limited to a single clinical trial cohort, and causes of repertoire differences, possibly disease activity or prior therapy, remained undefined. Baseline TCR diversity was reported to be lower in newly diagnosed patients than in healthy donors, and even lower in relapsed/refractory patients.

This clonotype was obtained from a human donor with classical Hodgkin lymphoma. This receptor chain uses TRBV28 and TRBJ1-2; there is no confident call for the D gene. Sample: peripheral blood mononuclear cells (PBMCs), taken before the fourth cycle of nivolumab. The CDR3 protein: CASSLSGLGTVGMDGYTF. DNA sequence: TGTGCCAGCAGTTTATCGGGTTTGGGAACCGTAGGAATGGACGGCTACACCTTC.